This TCR beta chain was captured in a study of memory CD4+ T cells and cytomegalovirus serostatus. The overall study: This sample comes from healthy Belgian adults, about nine CMV seropositive, approximately 25 seronegative. General observations from the study: The CMV-associated TCR signature appears largely within the CD4+ memory repertoire. About 40% of the roughly 160 known CMV-associated TCRbeta sequences appeared in CD4+ memory.

Assay: immunoSEQ multiplex PCR; the TCRdb copy retains only in-frame clones and omits some. The sample holds roughly 86,000 clones, over 70% seen once. Single viable CD3+CD4+CD8-CD45RO+ cells were sorted as the memory CD4+ T cells. Total CD4+ T cells were enriched by CD4 positive selection. A remark on this clone: Its specificity is unknown. Relative to the germline gene, one junction end is altered; a read error may explain this.

Germline V gives CDR1 SEHNR, CDR2 FQNEAQ (reference sequence). CDR3 size: 12 residues. The sequenced sample was memory CD4+ T cells from blood. The receptor was derived from an adult in good health and CMV-seropositive. The V call is TRBV7-9, the J call TRBJ2-1; D could derive from TRBD1 or TRBD2 (5 bases each). CDR3 in amino acids: CASSLIDGTQVF. The CDR3 DNA reads TGTGCCAGCAGCTTAATTGACGGGACCCAGGTCTTC.